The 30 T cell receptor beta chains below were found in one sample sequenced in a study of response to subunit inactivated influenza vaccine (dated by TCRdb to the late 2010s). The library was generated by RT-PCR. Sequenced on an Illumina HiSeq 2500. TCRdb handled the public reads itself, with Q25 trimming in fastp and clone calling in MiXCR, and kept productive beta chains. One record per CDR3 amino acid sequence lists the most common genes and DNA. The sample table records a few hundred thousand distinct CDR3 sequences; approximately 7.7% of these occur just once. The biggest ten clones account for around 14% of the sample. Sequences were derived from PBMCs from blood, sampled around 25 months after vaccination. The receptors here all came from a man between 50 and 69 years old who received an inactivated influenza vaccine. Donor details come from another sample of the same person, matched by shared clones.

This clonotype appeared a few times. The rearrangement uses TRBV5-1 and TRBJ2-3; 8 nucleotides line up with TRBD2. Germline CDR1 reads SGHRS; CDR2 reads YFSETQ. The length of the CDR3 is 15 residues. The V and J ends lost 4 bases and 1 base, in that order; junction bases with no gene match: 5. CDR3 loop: CASSTGLVGTDTQYF. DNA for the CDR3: TGCGCCAGCAGCACGGGACTAGTCGGCACAGATACGCAGTATTTT.

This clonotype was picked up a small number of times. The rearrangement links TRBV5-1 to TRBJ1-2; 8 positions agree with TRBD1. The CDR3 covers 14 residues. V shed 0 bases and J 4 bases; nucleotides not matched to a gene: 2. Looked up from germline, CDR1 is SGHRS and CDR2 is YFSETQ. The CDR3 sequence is CASSLVDRVYGYTF. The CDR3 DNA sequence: TGCGCCAGCAGCTTGGTGGACAGGGTCTATGGCTACACCTTC.

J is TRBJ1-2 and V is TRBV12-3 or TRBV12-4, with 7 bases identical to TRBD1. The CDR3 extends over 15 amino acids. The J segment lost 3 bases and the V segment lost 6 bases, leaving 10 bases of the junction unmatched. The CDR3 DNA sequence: TGTGCCAGCAGCTCGCGACAGGGCGAGGACTATGGCTACACCTTC. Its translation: CASSSRQGEDYGYTF.

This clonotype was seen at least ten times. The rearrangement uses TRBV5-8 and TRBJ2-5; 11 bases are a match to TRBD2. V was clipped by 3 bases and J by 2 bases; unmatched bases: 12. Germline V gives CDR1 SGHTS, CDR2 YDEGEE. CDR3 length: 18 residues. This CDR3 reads CASSYDLAGGLIQETQYF. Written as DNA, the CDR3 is TGTGCCAGCAGCTACGATCTAGCGGGGGGCCTAATACAAGAGACCCAGTACTTC. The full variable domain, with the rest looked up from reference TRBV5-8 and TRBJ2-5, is EAGVTQSPTHLIKTRGQQATLRCSPISGHTSVYWYQQALGLGLQFLLWYDEGEERNRGNFPPRFSGRQFPNYSSELNVNALELEDSALYLCASSYDLAGGLIQETQYFGPGTRLLVL.

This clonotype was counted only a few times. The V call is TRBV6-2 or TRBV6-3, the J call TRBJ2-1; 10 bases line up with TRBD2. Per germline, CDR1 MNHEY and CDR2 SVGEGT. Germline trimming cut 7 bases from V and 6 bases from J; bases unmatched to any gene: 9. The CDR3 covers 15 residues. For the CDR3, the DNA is TGTGCCAGCACTCAGGGCCTAGCGGGGGCCAATGAGCAGTTCTTC. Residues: CASTQGLAGANEQFF.

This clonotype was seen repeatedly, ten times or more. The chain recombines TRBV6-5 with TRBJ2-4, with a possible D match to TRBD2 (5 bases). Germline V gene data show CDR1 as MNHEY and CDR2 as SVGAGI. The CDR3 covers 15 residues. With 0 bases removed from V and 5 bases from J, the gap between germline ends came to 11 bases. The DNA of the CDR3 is TGTGCCAGCAGTTACTCGAAACGGGGTCAAAACATTCAGTACTTC. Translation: CASSYSKRGQNIQYF.

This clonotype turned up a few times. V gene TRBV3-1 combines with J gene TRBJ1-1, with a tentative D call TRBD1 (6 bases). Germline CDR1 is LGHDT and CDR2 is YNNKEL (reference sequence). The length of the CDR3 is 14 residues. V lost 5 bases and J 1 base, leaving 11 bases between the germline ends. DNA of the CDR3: TGTGCCAGCAGCTACGGACAGCAGAACACTGAAGCTTTCTTT. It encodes CASSYGQQNTEAFF.

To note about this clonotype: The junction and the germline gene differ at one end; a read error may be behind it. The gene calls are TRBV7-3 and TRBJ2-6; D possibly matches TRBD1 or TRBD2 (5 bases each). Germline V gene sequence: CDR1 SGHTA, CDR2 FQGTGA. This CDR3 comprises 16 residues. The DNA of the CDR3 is TGTGCCAGCAGCCCGGGGTCGATTCCCGGGGCCAACATCCTGACTTTC. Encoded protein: CASSPGSIPGANILTF.

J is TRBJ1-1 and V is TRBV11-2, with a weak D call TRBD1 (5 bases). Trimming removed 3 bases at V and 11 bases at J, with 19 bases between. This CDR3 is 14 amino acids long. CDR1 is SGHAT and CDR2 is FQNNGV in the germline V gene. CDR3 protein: CASSLEAGIFWAFF. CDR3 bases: TGTGCCAGCAGCTTGGAGGCAGGGATTTTCTGGGCTTTCTTT.

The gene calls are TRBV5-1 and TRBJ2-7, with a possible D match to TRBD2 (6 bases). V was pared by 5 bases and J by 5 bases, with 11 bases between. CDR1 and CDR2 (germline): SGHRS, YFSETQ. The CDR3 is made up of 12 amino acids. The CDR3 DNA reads TGCGCCAGCAGATCAGGACTAAACGAGCAGTACTTC. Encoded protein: CASRSGLNEQYF. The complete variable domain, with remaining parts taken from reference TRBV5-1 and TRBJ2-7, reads KAGVTQTPRYLIKTRGQQVTLSCSPISGHRSVSWYQQTPGQGLQFLFEYFSETQRNKGNFPGRFSGRQFSNSRSEMNVSTLELGDSALYLCASRSGLNEQYFGPGTRLTVT.

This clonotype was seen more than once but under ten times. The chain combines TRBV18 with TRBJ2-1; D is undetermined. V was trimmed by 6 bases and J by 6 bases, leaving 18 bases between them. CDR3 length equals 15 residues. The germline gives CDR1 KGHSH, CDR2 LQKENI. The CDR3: CASSPLGYGVNEQFF. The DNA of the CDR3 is TGTGCCAGCTCCCCCCTCGGGTATGGGGTCAATGAGCAGTTCTTC.

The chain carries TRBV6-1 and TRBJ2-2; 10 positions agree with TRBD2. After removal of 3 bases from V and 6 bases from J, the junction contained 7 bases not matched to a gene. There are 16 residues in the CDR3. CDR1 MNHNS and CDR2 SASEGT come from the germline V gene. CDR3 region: CASSDLAGAPPGELFF. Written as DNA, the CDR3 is TGTGCCAGCAGTGATCTAGCGGGAGCCCCCCCCGGGGAGCTGTTTTTT.

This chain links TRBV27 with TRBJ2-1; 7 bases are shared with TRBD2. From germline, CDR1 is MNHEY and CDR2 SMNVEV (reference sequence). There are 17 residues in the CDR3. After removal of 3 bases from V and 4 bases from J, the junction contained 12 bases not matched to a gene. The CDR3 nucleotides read TGTGCCAGCAGTTTTTTAAGGGCGGGAGTAGGTTACAATGAGCAGTTCTTC. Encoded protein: CASSFLRAGVGYNEQFF.

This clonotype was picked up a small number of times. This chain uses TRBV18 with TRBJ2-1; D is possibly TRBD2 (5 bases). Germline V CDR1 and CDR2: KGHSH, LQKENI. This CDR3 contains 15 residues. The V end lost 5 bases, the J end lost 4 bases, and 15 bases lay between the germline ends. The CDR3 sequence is CASSRRGGGYNEQFF. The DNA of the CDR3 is TGTGCCAGCTCAAGGAGAGGCGGAGGTTACAATGAGCAGTTCTTC.

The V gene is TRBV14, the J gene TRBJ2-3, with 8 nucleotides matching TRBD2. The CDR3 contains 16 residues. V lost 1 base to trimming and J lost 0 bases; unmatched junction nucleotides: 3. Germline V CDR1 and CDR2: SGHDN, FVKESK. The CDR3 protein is CASSQVPSGSTDTQYF. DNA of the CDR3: TGTGCCAGCAGCCAAGTTCCTAGCGGGAGCACAGATACGCAGTATTTT.

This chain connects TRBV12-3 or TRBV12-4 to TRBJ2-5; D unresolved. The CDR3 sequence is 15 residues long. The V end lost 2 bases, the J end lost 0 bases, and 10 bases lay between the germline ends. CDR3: CASSLRMEYQETQYF. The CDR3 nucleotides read TGTGCCAGCAGTTTACGAATGGAGTACCAAGAGACCCAGTACTTC.

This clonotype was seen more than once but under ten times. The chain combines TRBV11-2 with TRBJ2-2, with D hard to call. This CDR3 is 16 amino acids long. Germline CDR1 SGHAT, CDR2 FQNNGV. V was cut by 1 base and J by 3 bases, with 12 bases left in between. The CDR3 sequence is CASSLGVRRYTGELFF. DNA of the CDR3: TGTGCCAGCAGCTTAGGGGTACGTCGATACACCGGGGAGCTGTTTTTT.

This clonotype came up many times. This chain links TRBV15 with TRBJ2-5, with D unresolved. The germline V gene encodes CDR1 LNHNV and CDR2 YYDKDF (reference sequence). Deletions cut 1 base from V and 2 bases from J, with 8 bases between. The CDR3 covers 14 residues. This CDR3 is CATSRALKQETQYF. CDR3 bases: TGTGCCACCAGCAGAGCCCTGAAACAAGAGACCCAGTACTTC.

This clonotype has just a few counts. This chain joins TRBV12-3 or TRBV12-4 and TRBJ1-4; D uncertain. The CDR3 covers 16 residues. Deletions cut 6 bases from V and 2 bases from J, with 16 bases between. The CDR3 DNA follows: TGTGCCAGCAGCCCGAGGTCCGGGAACACTAATGAAAAACTGTTTTTT. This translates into CASSPRSGNTNEKLFF.

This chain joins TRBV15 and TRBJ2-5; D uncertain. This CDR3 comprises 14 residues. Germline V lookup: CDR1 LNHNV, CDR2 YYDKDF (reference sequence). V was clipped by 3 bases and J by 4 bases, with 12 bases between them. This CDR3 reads CATSRSPLRETQYF. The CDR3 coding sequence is TGTGCCACCAGCAGGAGCCCCCTTCGAGAGACCCAGTACTTC. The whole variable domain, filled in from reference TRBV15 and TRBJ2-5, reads DAMVIQNPRYQVTQFGKPVTLSCSQTLNHNVMYWYQQKSSQAPKLLFHYYDKDFNNEADTPDNFQSRRPNTSFCFLDIRSPGLGDTAMYLCATSRSPLRETQYFGPGTRLLVL.

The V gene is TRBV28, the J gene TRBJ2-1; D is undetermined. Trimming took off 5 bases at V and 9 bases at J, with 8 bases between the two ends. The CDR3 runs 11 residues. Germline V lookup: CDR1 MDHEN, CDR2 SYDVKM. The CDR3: CASSRRGEQFF. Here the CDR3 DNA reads TGTGCCAGCAGTCGCCGCGGTGAGCAGTTCTTC.

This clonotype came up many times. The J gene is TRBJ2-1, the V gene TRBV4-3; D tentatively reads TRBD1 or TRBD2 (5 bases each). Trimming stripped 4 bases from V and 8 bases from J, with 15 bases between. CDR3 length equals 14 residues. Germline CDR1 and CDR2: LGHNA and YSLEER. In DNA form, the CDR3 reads TGCGCCAGCAGCCCCGGGACGTTGGGAGATGAGCAGTTCTTC. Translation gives CASSPGTLGDEQFF.

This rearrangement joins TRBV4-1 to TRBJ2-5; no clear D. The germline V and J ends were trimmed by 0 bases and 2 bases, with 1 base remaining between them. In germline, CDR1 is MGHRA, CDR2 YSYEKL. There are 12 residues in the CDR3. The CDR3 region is CASSQEQETQYF. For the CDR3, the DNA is TGCGCCAGCAGCCAAGAACAAGAGACCCAGTACTTC.

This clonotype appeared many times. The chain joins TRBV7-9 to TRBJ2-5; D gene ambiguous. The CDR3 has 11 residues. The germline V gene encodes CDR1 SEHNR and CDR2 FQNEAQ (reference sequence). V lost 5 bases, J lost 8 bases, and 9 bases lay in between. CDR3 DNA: TGTGCCAGCAGCCCTTATCTTACCCAGTACTTC. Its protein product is CASSPYLTQYF.

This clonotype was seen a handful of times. The CDR3 nucleotides read TGTGCCACCAGTGATCCCCTCGGATCAAGCGGGAGCTACAATGAGCAGTTCTTC. Translating it yields CATSDPLGSSGSYNEQFF. The chain couples TRBV24-1 to TRBJ2-1; TRBD2 aligns across 8 bases. The V gene's germline CDR1 is KGHDR and CDR2 SFDVKD. This CDR3 is built from 18 residues. Losses at the gene ends were 3 bases for V and 3 bases for J; bases not matched to a gene: 12.

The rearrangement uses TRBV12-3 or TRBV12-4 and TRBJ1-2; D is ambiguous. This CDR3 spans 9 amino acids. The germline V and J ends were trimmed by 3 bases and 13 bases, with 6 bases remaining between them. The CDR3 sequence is CASSLISTF. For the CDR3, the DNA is TGTGCCAGCAGTTTGATATCCACCTTC.

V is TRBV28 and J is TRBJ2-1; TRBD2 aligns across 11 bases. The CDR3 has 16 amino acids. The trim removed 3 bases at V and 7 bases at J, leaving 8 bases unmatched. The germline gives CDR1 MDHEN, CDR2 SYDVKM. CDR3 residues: CASSFSGRAIGNEQFF. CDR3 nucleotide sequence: TGTGCCAGCAGTTTTAGCGGGAGGGCCATCGGTAATGAGCAGTTCTTC.

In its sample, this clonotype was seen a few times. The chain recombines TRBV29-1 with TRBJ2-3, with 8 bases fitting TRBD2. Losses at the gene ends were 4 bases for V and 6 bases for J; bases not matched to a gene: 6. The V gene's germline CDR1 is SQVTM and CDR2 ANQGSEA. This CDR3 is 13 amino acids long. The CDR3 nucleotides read TGCAGCGTTGCCGGGAGGGCCATCGATACGCAGTATTTT. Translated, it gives CSVAGRAIDTQYF.

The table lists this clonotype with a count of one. The CDR3 coding sequence is TGTGCCAGCAGCCCGAGTGGGACTAGCGGGGGTGGAGATACGCAGTATTTT. Its protein is CASSPSGTSGGGDTQYF. J is TRBJ2-3 and V is TRBV7-9; the match to TRBD2 covers 14 bases. The CDR3 runs 17 residues. Looked up from germline, CDR1 is SEHNR and CDR2 is FQNEAQ (reference sequence). After removal of 5 bases from V and 5 bases from J, the junction contained 9 bases not matched to a gene.

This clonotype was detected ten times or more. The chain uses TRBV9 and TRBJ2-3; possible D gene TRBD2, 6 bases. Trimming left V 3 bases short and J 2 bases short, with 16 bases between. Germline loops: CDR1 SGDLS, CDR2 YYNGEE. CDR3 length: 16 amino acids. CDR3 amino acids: CASSASGGSDTDTQYF. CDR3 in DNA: TGTGCCAGCAGCGCCAGTGGAGGGTCTGACACAGATACGCAGTATTTT.